The 18 T cell receptor beta chains in this list originate from one sample, sequenced in a study of OX40 agonist ivuxolimab in advanced cancers. Some clones are missing from TCRdb's copy, which holds only in-frame ones; the method was immunoSEQ multiplex PCR. The repertoire consists of 60,000 to 70,000 clones, with 87% occurring once and the leading ten covering around 4%. Here the sequenced sample was CD4+ or CD8+ T cells sorted from blood, taken in a trial of the OX40 agonist ivuxolimab. The source is an adult with an advanced solid tumor such as melanoma, head and neck, liver or kidney cancer.

This chain uses TRBV14 with TRBJ1-1; no reliable D call. Germline lookup yields CDR1 SGHDN and CDR2 FVKESK. CDR3 size: 12 residues. V lost 3 bases, J lost 3 bases, and 5 bases lay in between. This chain's CDR3 is CASSQSYTEAFF. In nucleotides, the CDR3 is TGTGCCAGCAGCCAGTCGTACACTGAAGCTTTCTTT. The variable domain in full, with the rest retrieved from reference TRBV14 and TRBJ1-1, is EAGVTQFPSHSVIEKGQTVTLRCDPISGHDNLYWYRRVMGKEIKFLLHFVKESKQDESGMPNNRFLAERTGGTYSTLKVQPAELEDSGVYFCASSQSYTEAFFGQGTRLTVV.

This chain joins TRBV28 and TRBJ1-1, with no clear D. CDR1 MDHEN and CDR2 SYDVKM come from the germline V gene. Trimming pared 3 bases from V and 1 base from J, leaving 3 bases between. There are 12 residues in the CDR3. CDR3 amino acids: CASSFWNTEAFF. The CDR3 bases are TGTGCCAGCAGTTTTTGGAACACTGAAGCTTTCTTT.

The chain carries TRBV30 and TRBJ2-1, with 8 bases fitting TRBD1. Germline CDR1 and CDR2: GTSNPN and SVGIG (reference sequence). V lost 4 bases to trimming and J lost 10 bases; unmatched junction nucleotides: 6. CDR3 length: 12 residues. The CDR3: CAWTGQGEEQFF. DNA of the CDR3: TGTGCCTGGACCGGACAGGGCGAGGAGCAGTTCTTC. The full variable domain, completed using reference TRBV30 and TRBJ2-1, is SQTIHQWPATLVQPVGSPLSLECTVEGTSNPNLYWYRQAAGRGLQLLFYSVGIGQISSEVPQNLSASRPQDRQFILSSKKLLLSDSGFYLCAWTGQGEEQFFGPGTRLTVL.

The rearrangement uses TRBV2 and TRBJ2-1; D not certain. Germline assignment: CDR1 SNHLY and CDR2 FYNNEI. The V end was cut by 6 bases, the J end by 1 base, with 13 bases between. This CDR3 is 15 amino acids long. The CDR3 loop is CASSPELGSYNEQFF. CDR3 bases: TGTGCCAGCAGCCCAGAACTCGGGTCCTACAATGAGCAGTTCTTC.

The gene calls are TRBV7-9 and TRBJ1-6, with D possibly being TRBD1 (6 bases). The CDR3 runs 13 residues. V lost 5 bases and J 5 bases, leaving 7 bases between the germline ends. The germline gives CDR1 SEHNR, CDR2 FQNEAQ (reference sequence). CDR3 nucleotides: TGTGCCAGCAGCCGGGACAATAATTCACCCCTCCACTTT. Protein sequence: CASSRDNNSPLHF. Looking up the rest from reference TRBV7-9 and TRBJ1-6 gives the full variable domain: DTGVSQNPRHKITKRGQNVTFRCDPISEHNRLYWYRQTLGQGPEFLTYFQNEAQLEKSRLLSDRFSAERPKGSFSTLEIQRTEQGDSAMYLCASSRDNNSPLHFGNGTRLTVT.

The CDR3 sequence: CASSLTGDEQYF. The CDR3 nucleotides are TGTGCCAGCAGCTTAACGGGGGACGAGCAGTACTTC. The V call is TRBV9, the J call TRBJ2-7, with D possibly matching TRBD2 (6 bases). Trimming cost V 4 bases and J 5 bases, with 10 bases left between them. Germline V CDR1 and CDR2: SGDLS, YYNGEE. This CDR3 spans 12 amino acids.

The chain carries TRBV29-1 and TRBJ1-4, with 7 bases aligning to TRBD1. The V gene's germline CDR1 is SQVTM and CDR2 ANQGSEA. The V gene end was trimmed by 6 bases and the J gene end by 6 bases; junction bases not matched to a gene: 7. The CDR3 consists of 13 residues. For the CDR3, the DNA is TGCAGCGTGACGGGACAGACCTATGAAAAACTGTTTTTT. Its protein is CSVTGQTYEKLFF.

The chain couples TRBV11-3 to TRBJ2-7, with 11 bases matching TRBD2. Germline lookup yields CDR1 SGHNT and CDR2 YENEEA. CDR3 size: 15 residues. The trim removed 4 bases at V and 0 bases at J, leaving 2 bases unmatched. The CDR3 DNA reads as TGTGCCAGCAGCTCCGGGACTAGCGGCTCCTACGAGCAGTACTTC. Its translation is CASSSGTSGSYEQYF.

This chain joins TRBV7-8 and TRBJ2-2, with TRBD2 identical over 10 bases. CDR1 and CDR2 (germline): SGHVS, FQNEAQ. The CDR3 is 17 amino acids. J gave up 8 bases and V 5 bases, and 14 bases lay outside the gene matches. The CDR3 spells CASSQRGLAAAGGELFF. For the CDR3, the DNA is TGTGCCAGCAGCCAGCGCGGACTAGCGGCAGCCGGGGGGGAGCTGTTTTTT.

This chain's CDR3 is CASSTHRGGDTEAFF. CDR3 in DNA: TGTGCCAGTAGTACCCACAGGGGTGGTGACACTGAAGCTTTCTTT. The chain combines TRBV19 with TRBJ1-1; 7 bases are shared with TRBD1. Germline V gene sequence: CDR1 LNHDA, CDR2 SQIVND (reference sequence). V lost 4 bases to trimming and J lost 3 bases; unmatched junction nucleotides: 8. CDR3 length: 15 residues. The variable domain in full, completed from reference TRBV19 and TRBJ1-1, reads DGGITQSPKYLFRKEGQNVTLSCEQNLNHDAMYWYRQDPGQGLRLIYYSQIVNDFQKGDIAEGYSVSREKKESFPLTVTSAQKNPTAFYLCASSTHRGGDTEAFFGQGTRLTVV.

This rearrangement joins TRBV5-4 to TRBJ2-7; D possibly matches TRBD1 or TRBD2 (5 bases each). Germline CDR1 reads SGHNT; CDR2 reads YYREEE (reference sequence). This CDR3 has 13 amino acids. Between the trimmed V and J ends, which lost 4 bases and 4 bases, there was a span of 12 bases. CDR3 protein: CASSPGPDYEQYF. The CDR3 bases are TGTGCCAGCAGCCCGGGACCGGATTACGAGCAGTACTTC.

V and J are TRBV7-9 and TRBJ1-1; 12 bases fit TRBD1. V trimming: 0 bases; J trimming: 6 bases; junction bases outside the gene matches: 5. This CDR3 is 16 amino acids long. CDR1 and CDR2 (germline): SEHNR, FQNEAQ (reference sequence). The CDR3 coding sequence is TGTGCCAGCAGCTTAGCGGCGGGACAGGGGGCCGCTGAAGCTTTCTTT. Its translation is CASSLAAGQGAAEAFF.

This chain joins TRBV6-5 and TRBJ2-7; D gene unclear. Germline V gene data show CDR1 as MNHEY and CDR2 as SVGAGI. The CDR3 consists of 12 residues. Deletions cut 4 bases from V and 2 bases from J, with 6 bases between. The CDR3 loop reads CASSSTAYEQYF. Written as DNA, the CDR3 is TGTGCCAGCAGTTCCACCGCCTACGAGCAGTACTTC.

V usage is TRBV14 and J usage is TRBJ1-1, with D possibly matching TRBD1 (5 bases). This CDR3 comprises 16 residues. CDR1 and CDR2 from the germline V gene are SGHDN and FVKESK. The germline V and J ends were trimmed by 4 bases and 0 bases, with 15 bases remaining between them. This chain's CDR3 is CASSPIRGRLNTEAFF. The DNA for the CDR3 is TGTGCCAGCAGCCCTATAAGGGGACGTCTGAACACTGAAGCTTTCTTT.

This chain connects TRBV4-1 to TRBJ2-7, with 7 bases aligning to TRBD1. V lost 1 base and J lost 2; bases outside the gene matches: 8. CDR3 length: 16 amino acids. The germline gives CDR1 MGHRA, CDR2 YSYEKL. CDR3 sequence: CASSQGGDRATYEQYF. Written as DNA, the CDR3 is TGCGCCAGCAGCCAAGGTGGCGACAGGGCCACCTACGAGCAGTACTTC.

CDR3 in amino acids: CASSLRDSAALNYGYTF. The CDR3 DNA follows: TGTGCCAGTAGTTTACGGGACAGCGCAGCCCTTAACTATGGCTACACCTTC. This chain links TRBV19 with TRBJ1-2, with 7 bases identical to TRBD1. This CDR3 is 17 amino acids long. Germline V CDR1 and CDR2: LNHDA, SQIVND (reference sequence). Losses at the gene ends were 5 bases for V and 1 base for J; bases not matched to a gene: 13. Full variable domain (rest looked up from reference TRBV19 and TRBJ1-2): DGGITQSPKYLFRKEGQNVTLSCEQNLNHDAMYWYRQDPGQGLRLIYYSQIVNDFQKGDIAEGYSVSREKKESFPLTVTSAQKNPTAFYLCASSLRDSAALNYGYTFGSGTRLTVV.

Note on this clone: At one end the junction does not follow the germline gene, possibly because of a read error. V and J are TRBV4-1 and TRBJ2-7; D gene ambiguous. This CDR3 spans 14 amino acids. The germline gives CDR1 MGHRA, CDR2 YSYEKL. The CDR3 reads CASSQTEISSEQYF. The CDR3 coding sequence is TGCGCCAGCAGCCAAACGGAGATTTCCTCCGAGCAGTACTTC.

The rearrangement links TRBV4-1 to TRBJ2-4, with a tentative D call TRBD2 (5 bases). Trimming stripped 0 bases from V and 1 base from J, with 13 bases between. The CDR3 has 17 amino acids. CDR1 and CDR2 (germline): MGHRA, YSYEKL. The CDR3 spells CASSQDRGSMAKNIQYF. Here the CDR3 DNA reads TGCGCCAGCAGCCAAGATCGGGGTAGCATGGCCAAAAACATTCAGTACTTC.